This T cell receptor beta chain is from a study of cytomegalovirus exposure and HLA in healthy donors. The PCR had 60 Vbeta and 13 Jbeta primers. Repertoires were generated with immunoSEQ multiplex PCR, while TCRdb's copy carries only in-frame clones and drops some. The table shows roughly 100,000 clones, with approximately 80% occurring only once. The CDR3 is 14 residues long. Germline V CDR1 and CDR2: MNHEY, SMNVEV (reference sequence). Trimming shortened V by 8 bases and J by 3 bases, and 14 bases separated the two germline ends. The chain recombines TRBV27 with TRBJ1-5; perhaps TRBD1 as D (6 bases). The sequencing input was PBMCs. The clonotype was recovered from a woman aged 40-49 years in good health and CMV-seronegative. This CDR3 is CASGDSGVNQPQHF. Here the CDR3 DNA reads TGTGCCAGCGGAGACTCAGGGGTCAATCAGCCCCAGCATTTT.